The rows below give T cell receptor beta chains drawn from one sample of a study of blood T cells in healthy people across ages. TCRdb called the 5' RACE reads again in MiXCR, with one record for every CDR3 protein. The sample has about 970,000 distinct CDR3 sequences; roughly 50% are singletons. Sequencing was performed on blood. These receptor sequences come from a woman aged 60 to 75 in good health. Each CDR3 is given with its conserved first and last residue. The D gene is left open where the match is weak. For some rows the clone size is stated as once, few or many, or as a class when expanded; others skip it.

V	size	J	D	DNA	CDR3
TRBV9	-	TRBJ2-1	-	TGTGCCAGCAGCGTAGAATTTAGGCGTTCCTACAATGAGCAGTTCTTC	CASSVEFRRSYNEQFF
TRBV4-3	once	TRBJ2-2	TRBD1	TGCGCCAGCAGCCGGGACAGGGCTGTCGGGGAGCTGTTTTTT	CASSRDRAVGELFF
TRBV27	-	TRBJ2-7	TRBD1	TGTGCCAGCAGCCCACGGTCAGGGGGACGCTACGAGCAGTACTTC	CASSPRSGGRYEQYF
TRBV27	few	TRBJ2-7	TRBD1	TGTGCCAGCGGCTGGGGACGGGACAGCTACGAGCAGTACTTC	CASGWGRDSYEQYF
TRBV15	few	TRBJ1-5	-	TGTGCCACCAGCAGAGTGGCCGACTATAGCAATCAGCCCCAGCATTTT	CATSRVADYSNQPQHF
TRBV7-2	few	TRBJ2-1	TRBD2	TGTGCCAGCAGCTTCAGCGGGAGGACGTACAATGAGCAGTTCTTC	CASSFSGRTYNEQFF
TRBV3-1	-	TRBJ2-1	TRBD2	TGTGCCAGCAGCCCGGTAGCGGGAGAGTACAATGAGCAGTTCTTC	CASSPVAGEYNEQFF
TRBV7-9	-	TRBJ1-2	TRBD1	TGTGCCAGCAGCTTAGCGGACAGGGGTTTATACTACACCTTC	CASSLADRGLYYTF
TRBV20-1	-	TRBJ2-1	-	TGCAGTGCTACACAGACTTTCCCCAATGAGCAGTTCTTC	CSATQTFPNEQFF
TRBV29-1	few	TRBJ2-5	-	TGCAGCGTAGCAGAGACGGAAAAAGAGACCCAGTACTTC	CSVAETEKETQYF
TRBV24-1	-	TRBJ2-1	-	TGTGCCCCGTTCCGGGGTAGCTCCTACAATGAGCAGTTCTTC	CAPFRGSSYNEQFF
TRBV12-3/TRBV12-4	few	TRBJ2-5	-	TGTGCCAGCAGTCCTACAGGGGGCGGGGGGGAGAAGACCCAGTACTTC	CASSPTGGGGEKTQYF
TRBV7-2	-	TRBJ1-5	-	TGTGCCAGCAGCCCGAGAGGGGCAAGCAATCAGCCCCAGCATTTT	CASSPRGASNQPQHF
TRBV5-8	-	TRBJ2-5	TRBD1	TGTGCCAGCAGCCCACGAGCGACAGGGGGTGGGGAGACCCAGTACTTC	CASSPRATGGGETQYF
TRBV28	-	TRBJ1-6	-	TGTGCCAGCAGCACCTCGGAACGTTCACCCCTCCACTTT	CASSTSERSPLHF
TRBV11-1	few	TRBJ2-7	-	TGTGCCAGCAGCTTGGCGAATGACGAGCAGTACTTC	CASSLANDEQYF
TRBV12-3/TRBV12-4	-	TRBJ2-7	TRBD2	TGTGCCAGCAGTTTAGCCCCGATTCAGGCTAGCGGCTACGAGCAGTACTTC	CASSLAPIQASGYEQYF
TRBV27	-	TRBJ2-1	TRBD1	TGTGCCAGCAGTTCTTGGCAGGGGGCTTCCAATAAGCAGTTCTTC	CASSSWQGASNKQFF
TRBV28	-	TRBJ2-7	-	TGTGCCAGCAGTTTAACTTACGATCCGTACGAGCAGTACTTC	CASSLTYDPYEQYF
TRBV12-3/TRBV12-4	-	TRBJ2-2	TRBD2	TGTGCCGGTCGGACTAGCGGGGTAACCGGGGAGCTGTTTTTT	CAGRTSGVTGELFF
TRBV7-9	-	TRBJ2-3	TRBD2	TGTGCCAGCAGCTTAACAGGACTAGCGGGAGTAGATACGCAGTATTTT	CASSLTGLAGVDTQYF
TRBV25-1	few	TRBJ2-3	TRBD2	TGTGCCAGCAGATCTAGCGGGGCGATCTGGCACACAGATACGCAGTATTTT	CASRSSGAIWHTDTQYF
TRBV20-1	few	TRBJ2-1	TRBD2	TGCAGTGCTAGGGGGGGAAGAGCGGGAGTACGTCACGAGCAGTTCTTC	CSARGGRAGVRHEQFF
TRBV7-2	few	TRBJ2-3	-	TGTGCCAGCAGCTTAGAGGGCCCACCTAGCACAGATACGCAGTATTTT	CASSLEGPPSTDTQYF
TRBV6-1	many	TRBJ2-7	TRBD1	TGTGCCAGCCTAGCCGGGACAGGGGGGAACTACGAGCAGTACTTC	CASLAGTGGNYEQYF
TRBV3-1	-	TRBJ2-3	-	TGTGCCAGCAGCAGAGTGGAGGGAGATACGCAGTATTTT	CASSRVEGDTQYF
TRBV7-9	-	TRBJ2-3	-	TGTGCCAGCAGACCCGGACCAACAGATACGCAGTATTTT	CASRPGPTDTQYF
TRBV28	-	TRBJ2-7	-	TGTGCCAGCACTTGGGACAACCCCTCCGAGCAGTACTTC	CASTWDNPSEQYF
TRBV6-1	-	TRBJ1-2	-	TGTGCCAGCAGTGAGTTCTTGGGGTATGAAGGCTACACCTTC	CASSEFLGYEGYTF
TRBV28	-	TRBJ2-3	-	TGTGCCAAATTGACAGCGTGCACAGATACGCAGTATTTT	CAKLTACTDTQYF
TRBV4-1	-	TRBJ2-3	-	TGCGCCAGCAGCCAAACTCCAAGCGCAGATACGCAGTATTTT	CASSQTPSADTQYF
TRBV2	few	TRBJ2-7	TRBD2	TGTGCCAGCACCGGGACTAGCGGGAGGACAACCTACGAGCAGTACTTC	CASTGTSGRTTYEQYF
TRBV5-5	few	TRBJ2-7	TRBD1	TGTGCCAGCAGCCGCGACAGGGGGGGCTACGAGCAGTACTTC	CASSRDRGGYEQYF
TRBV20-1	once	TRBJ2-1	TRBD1	TGCAGTGCTAGAGGTTCTTTTGGGACAGGGGTGGGGAATGAGCAGTTCTTC	CSARGSFGTGVGNEQFF
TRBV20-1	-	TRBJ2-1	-	TGCAGTTTACCGGGAGTATCCTACAATGAGCAGTTCTTC	CSLPGVSYNEQFF
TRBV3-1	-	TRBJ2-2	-	TGTGCCAGCAGCCAGGACAGTTGGTCCGGGGAGCTGTTTTTT	CASSQDSWSGELFF
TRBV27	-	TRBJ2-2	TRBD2	TGTGCCAGCACTTTTCTAGCGGGACTGAGCACCGGGGAGCTGTTTTTT	CASTFLAGLSTGELFF
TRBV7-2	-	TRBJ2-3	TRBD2	TGTGCCAGCAGCCTCCGACTAGCGGGAGGGGGGGATACGCAGTATTTT	CASSLRLAGGGDTQYF
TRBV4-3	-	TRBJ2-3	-	TGCGCCAGCAGCCAAGATCGAGGAGGGGGGGTTAATACGCAGTATTTT	CASSQDRGGGVNTQYF
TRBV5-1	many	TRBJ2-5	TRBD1	TGCGCCAGCAGCTTGGGAATCGACAGGGCCCAAGAGACCCAGTACTTC	CASSLGIDRAQETQYF
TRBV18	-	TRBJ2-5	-	TGTGCCAGCTCGCCAGGGGAGGGAGTACAGGAGACCCAGTACTTC	CASSPGEGVQETQYF
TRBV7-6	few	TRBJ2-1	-	TGTGCCAGCAGCTTAGAGCTCAGGTTACCCTACAATGAGCAGTTCTTC	CASSLELRLPYNEQFF
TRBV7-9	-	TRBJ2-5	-	TGTGCCAGCAGCTTAGGGGCGGATGCGTACTTC	CASSLGADAYF
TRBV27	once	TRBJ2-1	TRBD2	TGTGCCAGCAGTTTATCTCGGCGGGAGAGCCTTAATGAGCAGTTCTTC	CASSLSRRESLNEQFF
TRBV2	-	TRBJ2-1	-	TGTGCCAGCAGGGCCCGACAATTGGGCGACAATGAGCAGTTCTTC	CASRARQLGDNEQFF
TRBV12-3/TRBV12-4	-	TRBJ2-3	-	TGTGCCAGCACCCAAATAAGGGCGGACACAGATACGCAGTATTTT	CASTQIRADTDTQYF
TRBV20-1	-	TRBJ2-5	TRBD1	TGCAGTGCAGGGGGCGCGACGAGTGAGACCCAGTACTTC	CSAGGATSETQYF
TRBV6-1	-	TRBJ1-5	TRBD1	TGTGCCAGCAGTTATGGGACAGGGTACAATCAGCCCCAGCATTTT	CASSYGTGYNQPQHF
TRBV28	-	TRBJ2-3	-	TGTGTCAGCAGCTGGGGGGCCATCACAGATACGCAGTATTTT	CVSSWGAITDTQYF
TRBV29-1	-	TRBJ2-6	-	TGCAGCGCGTCAGCAAGCTCTGGGGCCAACGTCCTGACTTTC	CSASASSGANVLTF
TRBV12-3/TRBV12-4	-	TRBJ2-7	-	TGTGCCAGCGGTCAAAACCTCGGGGCGGGCGAGCAGTACTTC	CASGQNLGAGEQYF
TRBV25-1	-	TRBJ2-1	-	TGTGCCAGCAGTGACCACTCTAGGAATGAGCAGTTCTTC	CASSDHSRNEQFF
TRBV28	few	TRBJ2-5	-	TGTGCCAGCAGTTGGGGTGCGACCCAGTACTTC	CASSWGATQYF
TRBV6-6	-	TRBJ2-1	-	TGTGCCAGCAGGAGACAGGACATAGCCTACGAGCAGTTCTTC	CASRRQDIAYEQFF
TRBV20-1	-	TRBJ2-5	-	TGCAGTGCTAGAGACCCCAGTGAGACCCAGTACTTC	CSARDPSETQYF